The following is a T cell receptor (beta chain) sequence with its context. The target antigen is unknown. The germline V and J ends were trimmed by 5 bases and 5 bases, with 14 bases remaining between them. This CDR3 contains 14 residues. Germline V gene lookup returns CDR1 MGHRA and CDR2 YSYEKL. The data are from a study of blood T cells in healthy people across ages. For the study at large: Template switching picked up about one barcoded beta molecule for each two T cells.

Roughly 10 milliliters was the volume of peripheral blood drawn from each donor. Study-wide results and limits: Naive CD4+ cell counts and diversity both ran higher in long-lived than in aged donors.

The authors ran a second PCR of about 7 to 11 cycles using a sample-barcoded 5' primer and a J-beta primer mix. TCRdb used MiXCR to reprocess the 5' RACE reads, holding one entry per CDR3 protein. The table records some 1 million distinct CDR3 sequences, 40% to 50% of them present only once. Sequenced input: blood. This rearrangement joins TRBV4-1 to TRBJ2-3; D call uncertain. The origin of this receptor is a woman aged 60 to 75 in good health. CDR3 in amino acids: CASSAVSALDTQYF. CDR3 in DNA: TGCGCCAGCAGCGCGGTATCAGCTTTAGATACGCAGTATTTT.